These 15 T cell receptor beta chains share one sample of origin, sequenced in a study of cytomegalovirus exposure and HLA in healthy donors (TCRdb year 2017). The library was obtained by the immunoSEQ multiplex PCR assay. For the multiplex PCR, a mixture combining 60 forward primers for TCR Vbeta segments and 13 reverse primers for TCR Jbeta segments was used. TCRdb obtained this table from immuneACCESS and retained in-frame rearrangements with V and J assigned. These tables miss some clones; where compared with another copy, unresolved V genes account for less than half of the shortfall, and the remainder is unexplained. The table for this sample lists about 100,000 clones. 0.5% to 0.7% of the sample is taken by the ten largest. Sequenced material: PBMCs. Every receptor here comes from a man between 50 and 59 years old in good health and CMV-seronegative.

V gene TRBV29-1 combines with J gene TRBJ1-2, with unresolved D. CDR1 is SQVTM, CDR2 ANQGSEA, per germline. The CDR3 spans 14 residues. The V gene lost 5 bases and the J gene lost 2 bases, with 15 bases spanning the gap. The CDR3 spells CSVYDLSGNYGYTF. In nucleotides, the CDR3 is TGCAGCGTTTACGACCTTTCCGGGAACTATGGCTACACCTTC.

The rearrangement uses TRBV5-6 and TRBJ2-5; weak D call: TRBD2 (5 bases). Germline V CDR1 and CDR2: SGHDT, YYEEEE. The CDR3 runs to 16 residues. V was shortened by 0 bases and J by 0 bases, with 12 bases between the two germline ends. The CDR3 DNA is TGTGCCAGCAGCTTGGCGTCGGGGTCGTACCAAGAGACCCAGTACTTC. Its translation is CASSLASGSYQETQYF.

The J gene is TRBJ1-5, the V gene TRBV27, with D unresolved. CDR3 length equals 14 residues. CDR1 is MNHEY, CDR2 SMNVEV, per germline (reference sequence). Between the trimmed V and J ends, which lost 3 bases and 4 bases, there was a span of 10 bases. CDR3 DNA sequence: TGTGCCAGCAGTTTCCTCCGGGATAATCAGCCCCAGCATTTT. It is translated as CASSFLRDNQPQHF.

This chain links TRBV27 with TRBJ2-1; 7 nucleotides line up with TRBD1. The CDR3 is 15 amino acids. CDR1 is MNHEY and CDR2 is SMNVEV in the germline V gene (reference sequence). J lost 5 bases, V lost 1 base, and 5 bases had no gene match. The CDR3 loop is CASSLLGQPNNEQFF. The CDR3 nucleotides are TGTGCCAGCAGTTTATTGGGACAGCCTAACAATGAGCAGTTCTTC.

The gene calls are TRBV19 and TRBJ2-7; D might be TRBD2 (6 bases). The CDR3 has 18 amino acids. Between the trimmed V and J ends, which lost 3 bases and 3 bases, there was a span of 24 bases. CDR1 is LNHDA, CDR2 SQIVND, per germline (reference sequence). The CDR3 protein is CASSIIISAGNAVYEQYF. The CDR3 DNA is TGTGCCAGTAGTATTATTATTAGCGCGGGGAACGCTGTCTACGAGCAGTACTTC.

The rearrangement uses TRBV2 and TRBJ2-1; 9 nucleotides line up with TRBD2. The V gene end was trimmed by 6 bases and the J gene end by 1 base; junction bases not matched to a gene: 4. This CDR3 comprises 15 residues. The germline V gene has CDR1 SNHLY and CDR2 FYNNEI. This chain's CDR3 is CASRPLAGSYNEQFF. Written as DNA, the CDR3 is TGTGCCAGCAGACCCCTAGCGGGGTCCTACAATGAGCAGTTCTTC.

The rearrangement links TRBV6-6 to TRBJ1-5; TRBD1 agrees at 7 bases. Per the germline V gene, CDR1 is MNHNY and CDR2 is SVGAGI (reference sequence). The J segment lost 4 bases and the V segment lost 6 bases, leaving 6 bases of the junction unmatched. The length of the CDR3 is 14 residues. The CDR3: CASRMTGSNQPQHF. In DNA form, the CDR3 reads TGTGCCAGCAGAATGACAGGGTCAAATCAGCCCCAGCATTTT.

V and J are TRBV5-6 and TRBJ1-1; 7 positions match TRBD1. Germline CDR1 SGHDT, CDR2 YYEEEE. With 0 bases clipped from V and 0 bases from J, the junction kept 8 bases outside the gene matches. This CDR3 contains 17 residues. The CDR3 loop is CASSLGPGGILNTEAFF. The CDR3 nucleotides are TGTGCCAGCAGCTTGGGCCCAGGGGGTATCTTGAACACTGAAGCTTTCTTT.

V and J are TRBV2 and TRBJ1-2, with 9 positions matching TRBD1. The CDR3 is made up of 15 amino acids. Germline CDR1 is SNHLY and CDR2 is FYNNEI. V was clipped by 8 bases and J by 4 bases; unmatched bases: 11. The CDR3 DNA is TGTGCCAGCCTTGGTCCGGGACAGGGAGTCTATGGCTACACCTTC. It yields the protein CASLGPGQGVYGYTF.

V and J are TRBV5-6 and TRBJ2-7; 12 bases match TRBD2. The V and J ends lost 1 base and 4 bases, in that order; junction bases with no gene match: 6. CDR1 and CDR2 (germline): SGHDT, YYEEEE. The CDR3 runs 16 residues. CDR3 loop: CASSLMRTSGTYEQYF. For the CDR3, the DNA is TGTGCCAGCAGCTTGATGCGGACTAGCGGGACGTACGAGCAGTACTTC.

The J gene is TRBJ2-3, the V gene TRBV29-1; 10 positions agree with TRBD2. The trim removed 5 bases at V and 7 bases at J, leaving 12 bases unmatched. This CDR3 spans 15 amino acids. Germline-derived CDR1 and CDR2 are SQVTM and ANQGSEA. The CDR3 reads CSVRVSGGITNTQYF. In DNA form, the CDR3 reads TGCAGCGTTAGGGTTAGCGGGGGGATTACAAATACGCAGTATTTT.

This sequence joins TRBV7-3 and TRBJ1-1; D remains ambiguous. With 5 bases removed from V and 0 bases from J, the gap between germline ends came to 7 bases. The CDR3 contains 13 residues. The germline CDR1 and CDR2 sequences are SGHTA and FQGTGA. CDR3 in amino acids: CASSRQVNTEAFF. DNA for the CDR3: TGTGCCAGCAGCCGTCAGGTGAACACTGAAGCTTTCTTT.

The J gene is TRBJ1-2, the V gene TRBV6-5; 9 nucleotides line up with TRBD1. Germline CDR1 is MNHEY and CDR2 is SVGAGI. V shed 6 bases, J shed 4 bases, and the junction held 9 bases outside the gene matches. The CDR3 is 15 amino acids. The chain's CDR3 is CASRTGTGTFYGYTF. The CDR3, as DNA: TGTGCCAGCAGAACAGGGACAGGGACGTTCTATGGCTACACCTTC.

The chain links TRBV7-3 to TRBJ2-3; possibly TRBD1 for D (5 bases). Trimming removed 5 bases from V and 1 base from J, with 13 bases in between. Germline CDR1 SGHTA, CDR2 FQGTGA. This CDR3 comprises 15 residues. In DNA, the CDR3 is TGTGCCAGCAGCGCCGACAGACCCGGCACAGATACGCAGTATTTT. The encoded protein is CASSADRPGTDTQYF.

The chain has TRBV9 and TRBJ2-5; TRBD2 matches at 10 bases. Trimming removed 0 bases from V and 5 bases from J; junction bases left unmatched: 7. The CDR3 covers 16 residues. Germline values: CDR1 SGDLS, CDR2 YYNGEE. In DNA form, the CDR3 reads TGTGCCAGCAGCGTAGGGCTAGCGGGAGTTGGGGAGACCCAGTACTTC. Translation gives CASSVGLAGVGETQYF.